This T cell receptor beta chain was sequenced for a study of shared clonotypes between healthy human individuals (TCRdb year 2020). Study-level background: The cohort comprised two women and a few men aged 18 to 49 years. The study deeply sequenced blood TCR repertoires of five healthy adults to estimate repertoire size and the extent of clonotype sharing between individuals. Per donor, three plates each were used for CD4 naive and CD4 memory, two for CD8 naive, and one for CD8 memory. To increase sequencing depth and limit assay-specific biases, different laboratories used diverse techniques to prepare libraries and sequence TCR repertoires. Per donor, leukapheresis produced somewhere between about 0.94 and 9.5 billion PBMCs.

The paper as a whole reports these results and caveats: Based on pairwise subsampling, the degree of clonotype sharing among donors was expected to be affected by sequencing depth. Even with the large sequencing depth, rarefaction of the sorted-subset datasets indicated that sequencing was incomplete. The small number of donors limited the genetic and exposure-history diversity represented. Across a few donors, 5% to 6% of naive CD4, roughly 3.5% of naive CD8, about 2.3% of memory CD4, and about 0.4% of memory CD8 clonotypes were shared. Naive subsets generally had larger estimated clonotype richness than memory subsets did. Only blood was sampled, and tissue TCR repertoires likely differ from those in blood. Higher generation probabilities were observed for clonotypes shared by all four sorted-subset donors than for non-shared clonotypes.

Comment on this clone: The clone's antigen remains unknown. No much larger clonotype is one base removed from it; base qualities were not supplied.

The donors were healthy, HIV-negative adults with no recently reported acute infections or vaccinations. Every donor was a Caucasian adult residing in Nashville, Tennessee, USA. CD4+ T cells were enriched by magnetic negative selection; naive cells were then positively selected on CD45RA, and the negative fraction formed the memory subset. Blood was obtained by leukapheresis, after which PBMCs were separated by Ficoll-Histopaque density gradient centrifugation and cryopreserved in liquid nitrogen vapor phase. Purity and quantity of every magnetically sorted T cell population were checked by analytical flow cytometry. Genomic DNA was isolated from every sorted fraction and measured by UV absorbance on a Nanodrop 2000c. Its CDR3 holds 14 amino acids, cysteine through phenylalanine. The DNA shown is the 42-base CDR3, in frame from base 1. From a lookup of the germline V gene, CDR1 and CDR2 are MDHEN and SYDVKM. V is reduced by 10 bases and J by 4 bases, leaving a spacing of 16 bases between them.

Using the deep immunoSEQ assay, multiplex PCR amplified TCR CDR3 regions from genomic DNA. Extracted genomic DNA from each cell subset was spread evenly across all wells of several immunoSEQ 96-well plates, with each plate serving as a replicate. For sorted subsets, approximately 190 ng of genomic DNA, equivalent to roughly 30,000 T cell genomes, went into each replicate PCR. The purified libraries were quantified using a Qubit 3.0 fluorometer, sized with a Bioanalyzer 2100, and then quantified again using the KAPA Library Quantification kit. A separate single-read 150-cycle Illumina NextSeq 550 flow cell was used to sequence each immunoSEQ 96-well plate. The published analysis was carried out like this. The immunoSEQ output contained only junctional sequences without quality scores, so filtering could not match that applied to full-length reads. Sequences were annotated with PyIR, a Python wrapper for IgBLAST v1.9, and V/J genes and CDR3 were assigned using IMGT germline references. Reads were removed for weak V/J assignments (E-value above 1e-6), missing CDR3, stop codons, out-of-frame junctions, or ambiguous translated residues. V3J clonotypes were defined as sequences sharing the same inferred V gene, J gene, and CDR3 amino acid sequence. To compute the percentage overlap between repertoires, the number of shared unique clonotypes was divided by the size of the smaller repertoire. Repertoire richness was assessed with RTK rarefaction, the Chao1 estimator, and Recon v2.1 estimates of unobserved clonotypes. Generation probabilities for all TCRbeta clonotypes obtained by the gDNA method from a handful of donors were computed using OLGA. Sourced from immuneACCESS, this table was stored by TCRdb with only in-frame sequences that have V and J called. A share of the clones is absent; for the studies checked, an unresolved V gene accounts for under half, and the remainder has no known explanation. V and J calls and clone size are given by that table; D and trimming were obtained from the DNA. For this sample the table gives fewer than 3 million clones, of which about nine tenths were detected only once. Of the sample, 0.3% to 0.45% falls within the top ten clones.

The chain employs TRBV28 and TRBJ2-2; TRBD1 is perhaps the D gene, given 6 matching bases. This receptor was identified in a man aged 18 to 29 in good health. Some clones in this sample may be carry-over from other donors' samples. The sample was naive CD4+ T cells from PBMCs. What this sample's cell subset or site label stands for: CD45RA+ positively selected. The CDR3 is CATRSTGFTGELFF. Read as DNA, the sequence is TGTGCCACGCGTAGTACAGGGTTCACCGGGGAGCTGTTTTTT.